This is a list of T cell receptor beta chains from one sample in a study of blood T cell repertoires in COVID-19. The method was immunoSEQ multiplex PCR; TCRdb's version includes in-frame clones alone and lacks a portion of them. The sample holds around 280,000 clones; around 90% are singletons and the top ten take about 5.7%. Sequenced input: PBMCs or T cells enriched from blood (not recorded which). Every receptor here comes from a woman aged 40 to 50 who had recovered from COVID-19. Both conserved end residues are part of each CDR3. A D gene is named only where the DNA matches it firmly. Part of the rows lack a size; the others show once, few, many or a class for expanded clones.

CDR3nt: TGCAGCGTCACCGGGACTAGCGGGTCATGGTACGAGCAGTACTTC
CDR3aa: CSVTGTSGSWYEQYF
v_gene: TRBV29-1
j_gene: TRBJ2-7
d_gene: TRBD2
abundance: once

CDR3nt: TGTGCCAGCAGTGAACCAGGGCTAGCGGGAGACGAGCAGTACTTC
CDR3aa: CASSEPGLAGDEQYF
v_gene: TRBV25-1
j_gene: TRBJ2-7
d_gene: TRBD2
abundance: -

CDR3nt: TGTGCCAGCAGCCCGCGGCGGGGCGGGGGGGGCTACGAGCAGTACTTC
CDR3aa: CASSPRRGGGGYEQYF
v_gene: TRBV7-2
j_gene: TRBJ2-7
d_gene: TRBD2
abundance: once

CDR3nt: TGCGCCAGCAGCTTGACAGGGATGGCTGGGGCCAACGTCCTGACTTTC
CDR3aa: CASSLTGMAGANVLTF
v_gene: TRBV5-1
j_gene: TRBJ2-6
d_gene: -
abundance: -

CDR3nt: TGTGCCAGCTCACTCTCCCGAGGACAGGGCTGGCATTTT
CDR3aa: CASSLSRGQGWHF
v_gene: TRBV18
j_gene: TRBJ1-5
d_gene: TRBD1
abundance: once

CDR3nt: TGTGCCAGCAGTCTAGACATTGGACAGGGGGACGAAAAACTGTTTTTT
CDR3aa: CASSLDIGQGDEKLFF
v_gene: TRBV9
j_gene: TRBJ1-4
d_gene: TRBD1
abundance: few

CDR3nt: TGTGCCAGCATCGGACCGGAGGTTGTAGCTTTCTTT
CDR3aa: CASIGPEVVAFF
v_gene: TRBV6-5
j_gene: TRBJ1-1
d_gene: -
abundance: once

CDR3nt: TGTGCCAGCAGCTTACAGCAGGGCGGCGAGCAGTACTTC
CDR3aa: CASSLQQGGEQYF
v_gene: TRBV7-9
j_gene: TRBJ2-7
d_gene: -
abundance: -

CDR3nt: TGTGCCAGCAGCTTACAGGCACTAGCGGGAGGTCATGAGCAGTTCTTC
CDR3aa: CASSLQALAGGHEQFF
v_gene: TRBV7-2
j_gene: TRBJ2-1
d_gene: TRBD2
abundance: -

CDR3nt: TGTGCCAGCAGCTACAGTGACTCCTACGAGCAGTACTTC
CDR3aa: CASSYSDSYEQYF
v_gene: TRBV5-6
j_gene: TRBJ2-7
d_gene: -
abundance: -

CDR3nt: TGTGCCAGCAGTGAGGGACAGACCAGCAATCAGCCCCAGCATTTT
CDR3aa: CASSEGQTSNQPQHF
v_gene: TRBV6-2/TRBV6-3
j_gene: TRBJ1-5
d_gene: TRBD1
abundance: -

CDR3nt: TGTGCCAGTAGTCCGACGTTAAGGGGGAAATGGCAGCCCCAGCATTTT
CDR3aa: CASSPTLRGKWQPQHF
v_gene: TRBV19
j_gene: TRBJ1-5
d_gene: -
abundance: -

CDR3nt: TGTGCCAGCAGGCGGGACGGCCTCTACGAGCAGTACTTC
CDR3aa: CASRRDGLYEQYF
v_gene: TRBV6-5
j_gene: TRBJ2-7
d_gene: -
abundance: -

CDR3nt: TGTGCCAGCAGCCAGAACAGTCTAGCGGGGAATGAGCAGTTCTTC
CDR3aa: CASSQNSLAGNEQFF
v_gene: TRBV9
j_gene: TRBJ2-1
d_gene: TRBD2
abundance: -

CDR3nt: TGCGCCAGCAGTGAGGACAGATACTACGAGCAGTACTTC
CDR3aa: CASSEDRYYEQYF
v_gene: TRBV10-2
j_gene: TRBJ2-7
d_gene: -
abundance: -

CDR3nt: TGTGCCAGCAGCTCTAACCCCTGGACTAGCGGGAGGACATTAGTGAATGAGCAGTTCTTC
CDR3aa: CASSSNPWTSGRTLVNEQFF
v_gene: TRBV5-4
j_gene: TRBJ2-1
d_gene: TRBD2
abundance: once

CDR3nt: TGTGCCAGCAGCCGAGAGGTAGCGGGAGGGGCAGATACGCAGTATTTT
CDR3aa: CASSREVAGGADTQYF
v_gene: TRBV11-2
j_gene: TRBJ2-3
d_gene: TRBD2
abundance: -

CDR3nt: TGTGCCAGCAGTTACGAGAGGCCGTATAGCAATCAGCCCCAGCATTTT
CDR3aa: CASSYERPYSNQPQHF
v_gene: TRBV6-2/TRBV6-3
j_gene: TRBJ1-5
d_gene: -
abundance: -

CDR3nt: TGTGCCAGCAGCCAAGATTCGGCTAGCGGGAGTTTCGCCAAAAACATTCAGTACTTC
CDR3aa: CASSQDSASGSFAKNIQYF
v_gene: TRBV3-1/TRBV3-2
j_gene: TRBJ2-4
d_gene: TRBD2
abundance: -

CDR3nt: TGTGCCAGCAGCGGACAGTACTCCTACGAGCAGTACTTC
CDR3aa: CASSGQYSYEQYF
v_gene: TRBV28
j_gene: TRBJ2-7
d_gene: -
abundance: once

CDR3nt: TGTGCCAGCAGCGCGGGACCGGAAAGTTACTACGAGCAGTACTTC
CDR3aa: CASSAGPESYYEQYF
v_gene: TRBV11-3
j_gene: TRBJ2-7
d_gene: -
abundance: -

CDR3nt: TGTGCCAGCTCCCACACATCGGACAGAATCTACGAGCAGTACTTC
CDR3aa: CASSHTSDRIYEQYF
v_gene: TRBV18
j_gene: TRBJ2-7
d_gene: -
abundance: once

CDR3nt: TGTGCCACCCGACGGGTGCCTTTAGCGAACACTGAAGCTTTCTTT
CDR3aa: CATRRVPLANTEAFF
v_gene: TRBV15
j_gene: TRBJ1-1
d_gene: -
abundance: -

CDR3nt: TGTGCCACCAGTGGGGATAGCGGGAGGACACGGCAGTACTTC
CDR3aa: CATSGDSGRTRQYF
v_gene: TRBV24-1
j_gene: TRBJ2-5
d_gene: TRBD2
abundance: -

CDR3nt: TGCAGCGTTGAGAAAATGGCGGGACAGACAGGCGAGCAGTACTTC
CDR3aa: CSVEKMAGQTGEQYF
v_gene: TRBV29-1
j_gene: TRBJ2-7
d_gene: -
abundance: -

CDR3nt: TGTGCCACCAGCGGACAGGGACGGGCTTCCCAGCCCCAGCATTTT
CDR3aa: CATSGQGRASQPQHF
v_gene: TRBV15
j_gene: TRBJ1-5
d_gene: TRBD1
abundance: -

CDR3nt: TGTGCCAGCAGTTACTCAGGGGGAATAGCCAAAAACATTCAGTACTTC
CDR3aa: CASSYSGGIAKNIQYF
v_gene: TRBV6-2/TRBV6-3
j_gene: TRBJ2-4
d_gene: -
abundance: -

CDR3nt: TGTGCCAGCAGTGAACGGGAGCTCTACGAGCAGTACTTC
CDR3aa: CASSERELYEQYF
v_gene: TRBV25-1
j_gene: TRBJ2-7
d_gene: -
abundance: -

CDR3nt: TGTGCCAGCTCACCCAGGAGGGGGCTAGAAGATACGCAGTATTTT
CDR3aa: CASSPRRGLEDTQYF
v_gene: TRBV18
j_gene: TRBJ2-3
d_gene: -
abundance: once

CDR3nt: TGTGCCACCAGTGATTACGGGGGTGAAGCTTTCTTT
CDR3aa: CATSDYGGEAFF
v_gene: TRBV24-1
j_gene: TRBJ1-1
d_gene: -
abundance: -

CDR3nt: TGTGCCAGCAGCTTAGTAATCCCCGGGGCCAACGTCCTGACTTTC
CDR3aa: CASSLVIPGANVLTF
v_gene: TRBV7-2
j_gene: TRBJ2-6
d_gene: -
abundance: -

CDR3nt: TGCGCCAGCAGCCAAGCCGGGACTGCCCTCTATGGCTACACCTTC
CDR3aa: CASSQAGTALYGYTF
v_gene: TRBV4-3
j_gene: TRBJ1-2
d_gene: -
abundance: -

CDR3nt: TGTGCCAGCAGTTTATTAAACGGTAGATACGAGCAGTACTTC
CDR3aa: CASSLLNGRYEQYF
v_gene: TRBV28
j_gene: TRBJ2-7
d_gene: -
abundance: -

CDR3nt: TGTGCCAGCAGCTTGGTTCAGACAAACTATGGCTACACCTTC
CDR3aa: CASSLVQTNYGYTF
v_gene: TRBV5-4
j_gene: TRBJ1-2
d_gene: -
abundance: -

CDR3nt: TGTGCCTGGAGGGGGGGGCCCCAAGAGACCCAGTACTTC
CDR3aa: CAWRGGPQETQYF
v_gene: TRBV30
j_gene: TRBJ2-5
d_gene: -
abundance: -

CDR3nt: TGTGCCTGGAGGGCCCCGACTAGCGGGACCCTGTCGTACTTC
CDR3aa: CAWRAPTSGTLSYF
v_gene: TRBV30
j_gene: TRBJ2-4
d_gene: TRBD2
abundance: -

CDR3nt: TGCAGTGCTAGCTGGAACACTGAAGCTTTCTTT
CDR3aa: CSASWNTEAFF
v_gene: TRBV20-1
j_gene: TRBJ1-1
d_gene: -
abundance: -

CDR3nt: TGTGCCAGAAGCTGTCGAGCGGACTCCTACGAGCAGTACTTC
CDR3aa: CARSCRADSYEQYF
v_gene: TRBV5-3
j_gene: TRBJ2-7
d_gene: -
abundance: few

CDR3nt: TGTGCCAGCAGCCAACTGAGGGTAGCGGGAGTTCCTTCGCAGTTCTTC
CDR3aa: CASSQLRVAGVPSQFF
v_gene: TRBV7-9
j_gene: TRBJ2-1
d_gene: TRBD2
abundance: -

CDR3nt: TGTGCCATCGGCGGGCACACTGGAAACACCATATATTTT
CDR3aa: CAIGGHTGNTIYF
v_gene: TRBV10-3
j_gene: TRBJ1-3
d_gene: -
abundance: once

CDR3nt: TGTGCCAGCAGCGTCGACAGAACAGATACGCAGTATTTT
CDR3aa: CASSVDRTDTQYF
v_gene: TRBV9
j_gene: TRBJ2-3
d_gene: -
abundance: -

CDR3nt: TGTGCCAGCAGCTTAGTACTAGCAGCGGCTGGGGCCAACGTCCTGACTTTC
CDR3aa: CASSLVLAAAGANVLTF
v_gene: TRBV7-2
j_gene: TRBJ2-6
d_gene: -
abundance: -

CDR3nt: TGCAGCGTTGTCGGTAGATTCTCCTACGAGCAGTACTTC
CDR3aa: CSVVGRFSYEQYF
v_gene: TRBV29-1
j_gene: TRBJ2-7
d_gene: -
abundance: -

CDR3nt: TGTGCCAGCAGCAGACAGGGGTACTATGGCTACACCTTC
CDR3aa: CASSRQGYYGYTF
v_gene: TRBV28
j_gene: TRBJ1-2
d_gene: TRBD1
abundance: -

CDR3nt: TGTGCCAGCAGCCGCGGGAGGACTCGCTCCTACGAGCAGTACTTC
CDR3aa: CASSRGRTRSYEQYF
v_gene: TRBV13
j_gene: TRBJ2-7
d_gene: TRBD2
abundance: -

CDR3nt: TGTGCCAGCAGCGTATTGGCCTCATCCCCCACAGATACGCAGTATTTT
CDR3aa: CASSVLASSPTDTQYF
v_gene: TRBV9
j_gene: TRBJ2-3
d_gene: -
abundance: -

CDR3nt: TGTGCCAGCAGAAAGAGCGGGAACCAGGATACGCAGTATTTT
CDR3aa: CASRKSGNQDTQYF
v_gene: TRBV6-6
j_gene: TRBJ2-3
d_gene: TRBD2
abundance: once

CDR3nt: TGTGCCTGGAGCCGGGCGGGGAGTGCAACTAATGAAAAACTGTTTTTT
CDR3aa: CAWSRAGSATNEKLFF
v_gene: TRBV30
j_gene: TRBJ1-4
d_gene: -
abundance: -

CDR3nt: TGTGCCTGGACTACAGGGTATAATCAGCCCCAGCATTTT
CDR3aa: CAWTTGYNQPQHF
v_gene: TRBV30
j_gene: TRBJ1-5
d_gene: -
abundance: -

CDR3nt: TGTGCCAGCAGTTACTCGACGAGGTTGTCAGATACGCAGTATTTT
CDR3aa: CASSYSTRLSDTQYF
v_gene: TRBV6-5
j_gene: TRBJ2-3
d_gene: -
abundance: -

CDR3nt: TGCAGCGTCGGGAAAGACAGCACAGATACGCAGTATTTT
CDR3aa: CSVGKDSTDTQYF
v_gene: TRBV29-1
j_gene: TRBJ2-3
d_gene: -
abundance: -

CDR3nt: TGCGCCAGCAGCCTTCCCTCGGCGGGAGAGACCCATGAGCAGTTCTTC
CDR3aa: CASSLPSAGETHEQFF
v_gene: TRBV4-1
j_gene: TRBJ2-1
d_gene: TRBD2
abundance: -

CDR3nt: TGTGCCAGTAGTACGGGGAATCAAGAGACCCAGTACTTC
CDR3aa: CASSTGNQETQYF
v_gene: TRBV19
j_gene: TRBJ2-5
d_gene: -
abundance: -